These T cell receptor beta chains were read from a single sample in a study of early T cells in non-severe SARS-CoV-2 infection. TCRdb used MiXCR to reprocess the 5' RACE reads, holding one entry per CDR3 protein. The sample lists 59,000 or so distinct CDR3 sequences; around 12% were seen once. This material consisted of whole blood, taken at baseline. Source of these receptors: an adult who was a healthcare worker with PCR-confirmed SARS-CoV-2 infection or an uninfected control (not recorded which). The CDR3 runs from the conserved cysteine through the conserved F or W. The order of the fields is D gene, J gene, V gene, CDR3 length, clone size, CDR3 protein, CDR3 DNA. D genes are given only for firm matches. The size of a clone is reported for some rows only, either as once, few or many, or as a class for expanded clones.

D: .; J: TRBJ2-7; V: TRBV29-1; length: 12; size: .; CDR3: CSVPGTLGEQYF; DNA: TGCAGCGTCCCTGGGACTTTGGGCGAGCAGTACTTC
D: TRBD2; J: TRBJ2-7; V: TRBV25-1; length: 16; size: many; CDR3: CASSEKKREGGYEQYF; DNA: TGTGCCAGCAGTGAAAAAAAGCGGGAGGGCGGGTACGAGCAGTACTTC
D: TRBD2; J: TRBJ2-2; V: TRBV19; length: 19; size: many; CDR3: CASTLLAGDLFANTGELFF; DNA: TGTGCCAGTACCCTACTAGCGGGGGACCTTTTTGCGAACACCGGGGAGCTGTTTTTT
D: .; J: TRBJ2-7; V: TRBV7-9; length: 15; size: few; CDR3: CASSHLGTTNYEQYF; DNA: TGTGCCAGCAGCCACTTAGGGACAACGAACTACGAGCAGTACTTC
D: .; J: TRBJ2-1; V: TRBV7-6; length: 22; size: .; CDR3: CASSLRHSLLRLGPASYNEQFF; DNA: TGTGCCAGCAGTCTTCGACACAGTCTCCTACGTTTAGGGCCTGCCTCCTACAATGAGCAGTTCTTC
D: .; J: TRBJ2-7; V: TRBV11-2; length: 15; size: .; CDR3: CASSLDPDPRNEQYF; DNA: TGTGCCAGCAGCTTAGATCCGGACCCCCGAAACGAGCAGTACTTC
D: .; J: TRBJ2-3; V: TRBV7-2; length: 14; size: .; CDR3: CASSLAIDTDTQYF; DNA: TGTGCCAGCAGCTTAGCGATCGACACAGATACGCAGTATTTT
D: TRBD2; J: TRBJ2-3; V: TRBV6-5; length: 14; size: .; CDR3: CASRLTSGSDTQYF; DNA: TGTGCCAGCAGGTTAACTAGCGGATCAGATACGCAGTATTTT
D: TRBD2; J: TRBJ2-5; V: TRBV7-2; length: 15; size: .; CDR3: CASSFDSGALRTQYF; DNA: TGTGCCAGCAGCTTTGATAGCGGGGCCCTCCGGACCCAGTACTTC
D: TRBD2; J: TRBJ2-3; V: TRBV11-2; length: 16; size: few; CDR3: CASSLGLAGHTDTQYF; DNA: TGTGCCAGCAGCTTAGGACTAGCGGGACACACAGATACGCAGTATTTT
D: .; J: TRBJ2-3; V: TRBV7-2; length: 13; size: many; CDR3: CASSLIGRDTQYF; DNA: TGTGCCAGCAGCTTAATCGGTCGCGATACGCAGTATTTT
D: TRBD2; J: TRBJ2-1; V: TRBV5-1; length: 16; size: .; CDR3: CASHRNPGGPNNEQFF; DNA: TGCGCCAGCCACCGTAACCCGGGGGGGCCAAACAATGAGCAGTTCTTC
D: TRBD1; J: TRBJ2-1; V: TRBV12-3/TRBV12-4; length: 15; size: .; CDR3: CASSRGGGGYNEQFF; DNA: TGTGCCAGCAGCCGAGGGGGCGGAGGTTACAATGAGCAGTTCTTC
D: TRBD1; J: TRBJ2-4; V: TRBV7-2; length: 16; size: .; CDR3: CASSSDRGLSKNIQYF; DNA: TGTGCCAGCAGCTCAGACAGGGGTCTATCCAAAAACATTCAGTACTTC
D: .; J: TRBJ2-2; V: TRBV19; length: 12; size: few; CDR3: CATYGEAGELFF; DNA: TGTGCCACTTATGGGGAGGCCGGGGAGCTGTTTTTT
D: TRBD1; J: TRBJ1-2; V: TRBV14; length: 17; size: many; CDR3: CASSPTPGQGKNYGYTF; DNA: TGTGCCAGCAGCCCCACCCCCGGACAGGGGAAAAACTATGGCTACACCTTC
D: .; J: TRBJ2-5; V: TRBV24-1; length: 13; size: many; CDR3: CATGGAGGETQYF; DNA: TGTGCCACCGGAGGTGCAGGCGGCGAGACCCAGTACTTC
D: .; J: TRBJ2-7; V: TRBV18; length: 15; size: .; CDR3: CASSEDSLDIYEQYF; DNA: TGTGCCAGCTCGGAGGACAGTCTTGACATCTACGAGCAGTACTTC
D: .; J: TRBJ1-1; V: TRBV7-2; length: 16; size: .; CDR3: CASSLSGRLWNTEAFF; DNA: TGTGCCAGCAGCTTAAGTGGGCGGCTTTGGAACACTGAAGCTTTCTTT
D: .; J: TRBJ2-1; V: TRBV7-2; length: 16; size: many; CDR3: CASSTYRGPRPGSQFF; DNA: TGTGCCAGCAGCACCTACCGGGGCCCCAGGCCAGGGTCGCAGTTCTTC
D: .; J: TRBJ2-2; V: TRBV28; length: 15; size: .; CDR3: CASSLSTGQTGELFF; DNA: TGTGCCAGCAGTTTATCTACAGGGCAGACCGGGGAGCTGTTTTTT
D: .; J: TRBJ1-1; V: TRBV19; length: 14; size: few; CDR3: CASSPRTALNEAFF; DNA: TGTGCCAGTAGTCCCCGAACGGCACTAAATGAAGCTTTCTTT
D: TRBD2; J: TRBJ2-2; V: TRBV12-3/TRBV12-4; length: 16; size: .; CDR3: CASSSGLAANTGELFF; DNA: TGTGCCAGCAGTTCCGGACTAGCGGCGAACACCGGGGAGCTGTTTTTT
D: .; J: TRBJ2-7; V: TRBV24-1; length: 16; size: .; CDR3: CATSDNSGTSLYEQYF; DNA: TGTGCCACCAGTGACAACTCCGGGACAAGTCTCTACGAGCAGTACTTC
D: .; J: TRBJ1-1; V: TRBV5-1; length: 14; size: .; CDR3: CASSLDGMNTEAFF; DNA: TGCGCCAGCAGCTTGGACGGTATGAACACTGAAGCTTTCTTT
D: .; J: TRBJ1-2; V: TRBV27; length: 14; size: many; CDR3: CASSSVQNQYGYTF; DNA: TGTGCCAGCAGTTCGGTACAGAATCAATATGGCTACACCTTC
D: .; J: TRBJ1-1; V: TRBV6-5; length: 14; size: few; CDR3: CASSANSGYTEVFF; DNA: TGTGCCAGCAGTGCAAACAGTGGGTACACTGAAGTTTTCTTT
D: TRBD1; J: TRBJ1-2; V: TRBV7-8; length: 15; size: many; CDR3: CASSLVSGQGIDYTF; DNA: TGTGCCAGCAGCTTAGTGTCGGGACAGGGGATCGACTACACCTTC
D: .; J: TRBJ2-2; V: TRBV12-5; length: 16; size: few; CDR3: CASGPNLGDHTGELFF; DNA: TGTGCTAGTGGCCCAAATTTGGGAGATCACACCGGGGAGCTGTTTTTT
D: .; J: TRBJ2-2; V: TRBV29-1; length: 12; size: few; CDR3: CSVARDTGELFF; DNA: TGCAGCGTTGCCAGGGACACCGGGGAGCTGTTTTTT
D: .; J: TRBJ2-7; V: TRBV6-2/TRBV6-3; length: 12; size: .; CDR3: CASSPRDHEQYF; DNA: TGTGCCAGCAGTCCCAGGGACCACGAGCAGTACTTC
D: TRBD2; J: TRBJ2-1; V: TRBV18; length: 15; size: many; CDR3: CASSSGLAGENEQFF; DNA: TGTGCCAGCTCCTCTGGACTAGCGGGGGAAAATGAGCAGTTCTTC
D: TRBD2; J: TRBJ2-3; V: TRBV11-2; length: 15; size: .; CDR3: CASTRTSGRSDTQYF; DNA: TGTGCCAGCACCCGGACTAGCGGGAGATCAGATACGCAGTATTTT
D: TRBD2; J: TRBJ2-3; V: TRBV7-9; length: 15; size: few; CDR3: CASTGASGVTDTQYF; DNA: TGTGCCAGCACCGGGGCTAGCGGGGTCACAGATACGCAGTATTTT
D: .; J: TRBJ2-7; V: TRBV7-9; length: 16; size: .; CDR3: CASSPNPLEFSYEQYF; DNA: TGTGCCAGCAGCCCCAACCCTTTGGAGTTCTCCTACGAGCAGTACTTC
D: TRBD1; J: TRBJ2-5; V: TRBV27; length: 12; size: few; CDR3: CASSNRGETQYF; DNA: TGTGCCAGCAGTAACAGGGGAGAGACCCAGTACTTC
D: TRBD2; J: TRBJ2-5; V: TRBV3-1; length: 16; size: few; CDR3: CASSQDHREAGETQYF; DNA: TGTGCCAGCAGCCAAGATCACCGGGAGGCGGGGGAGACCCAGTACTTC
D: .; J: TRBJ1-1; V: TRBV30; length: 14; size: .; CDR3: CAWSLGPLNTEAFF; DNA: TGTGCCTGGAGTCTTGGGCCACTGAACACTGAAGCTTTCTTT
D: TRBD1; J: TRBJ2-4; V: TRBV27; length: 16; size: .; CDR3: CASSSPTRDRGNIQYF; DNA: TGTGCCAGCAGTTCGCCAACCCGGGACAGGGGAAACATTCAGTACTTC
D: TRBD1; J: TRBJ1-1; V: TRBV7-9; length: 15; size: few; CDR3: CASSSLQQGAPEAFF; DNA: TGTGCCAGCAGCTCGCTTCAACAGGGGGCCCCTGAAGCTTTCTTT
D: .; J: TRBJ1-6; V: TRBV7-9; length: 16; size: .; CDR3: CASSLERGHSDSPLHF; DNA: TGTGCCAGCAGCTTAGAGAGAGGACACTCGGATTCACCCCTCCACTTT
D: .; J: TRBJ1-6; V: TRBV30; length: 13; size: .; CDR3: CAWNRDIYSPLHF; DNA: TGTGCCTGGAACCGGGACATATATTCACCCCTCCACTTT
D: TRBD1; J: TRBJ1-1; V: TRBV5-1; length: 13; size: few; CDR3: CASSEGQLTEAFF; DNA: TGCGCCAGCAGCGAGGGACAGTTAACTGAAGCTTTCTTT
D: .; J: TRBJ1-5; V: TRBV7-6; length: 13; size: .; CDR3: CASSFALNQPQHF; DNA: TGTGCCAGCAGCTTCGCCCTCAATCAGCCCCAGCATTTT
D: TRBD1; J: TRBJ2-7; V: TRBV19; length: 14; size: few; CDR3: CASTVGQGSYEQYF; DNA: TGTGCCAGTACGGTAGGACAGGGCTCCTACGAGCAGTACTTC
D: .; J: TRBJ2-1; V: TRBV27; length: 15; size: .; CDR3: CASSFGQGTYNEQFF; DNA: TGTGCCAGCAGTTTCGGGCAGGGGACCTACAATGAGCAGTTCTTC
D: TRBD2; J: TRBJ2-1; V: TRBV20-1; length: 13; size: few; CDR3: CSATGGPGIEQFF; DNA: TGCAGTGCGACGGGAGGGCCGGGAATTGAGCAGTTCTTC
D: .; J: TRBJ1-1; V: TRBV6-2/TRBV6-3; length: 13; size: .; CDR3: CASSYTENTEAFF; DNA: TGTGCCAGCAGTTACACAGAGAACACTGAAGCTTTCTTT
D: .; J: TRBJ1-2; V: TRBV20-1; length: 12; size: .; CDR3: CSARSSGDGYTF; DNA: TGCAGTGCTAGGTCAAGTGGGGATGGCTACACCTTC
D: .; J: TRBJ2-7; V: TRBV4-3; length: 18; size: .; CDR3: CASSQGPVSAGSVYEQYF; DNA: TGCGCCAGCAGCCAGGGACCGGTCTCCGCCGGGAGTGTCTACGAGCAGTACTTC
D: .; J: TRBJ2-3; V: TRBV29-1; length: 12; size: .; CDR3: CSVRDPADTQYF; DNA: TGCAGCGTCCGGGACCCCGCAGATACGCAGTATTTT
D: TRBD1; J: TRBJ1-6; V: TRBV7-6; length: 16; size: .; CDR3: CASSFGGTGGYSPLHF; DNA: TGTGCCAGCAGCTTCGGAGGGACAGGGGGATATTCACCCCTCCACTTT
D: TRBD2; J: TRBJ2-1; V: TRBV2; length: 16; size: few; CDR3: CASSKGLAGRHNEQFF; DNA: TGTGCCAGCAGTAAGGGACTAGCGGGGAGACACAATGAGCAGTTCTTC
D: TRBD2; J: TRBJ2-1; V: TRBV20-1; length: 18; size: many; CDR3: CSARSTSGSPTGYNEQFF; DNA: TGCAGTGCTAGATCGACTAGCGGGAGTCCGACGGGGTACAATGAGCAGTTCTTC
D: TRBD2; J: TRBJ2-7; V: TRBV7-6; length: 16; size: .; CDR3: CASSLALAGKSYEQYF; DNA: TGTGCCAGCAGCTTAGCGCTAGCGGGGAAGTCCTACGAGCAGTACTTC